This TCR beta chain is from a study of cytomegalovirus exposure and HLA in healthy donors. General study points: Rarity held for most TCR sequences, but there were some public TCRs that occurred in many donors. When analyzed later, a missense DCLRE1C variant was found to be linked to TCR beta V- and J-gene trimming.

Primers: 60 Vbeta forward and 13 Jbeta reverse. The table came from immunoSEQ multiplex PCR; TCRdb's copy has only in-frame clones and leaves some out. The repertoire has 130,000 to 150,000 clones, less than 85% of them found once; the top ten carry approximately 4.3%. On this clone: Its antigen remains unidentified.

Sample: PBMCs. This sequence originates from a man younger than 35 in good health and CMV-seropositive.

CDR3 loop: CASSDPPTGHHEQYF. The CDR3 coding sequence is TGCGCCAGCAGTGACCCCCCTACAGGCCACCACGAGCAGTACTTC. The V and J genes are TRBV10-2 and TRBJ2-7; D is possibly TRBD1 (5 bases). There are 15 residues in the CDR3. Germline V gene sequence: CDR1 WSHSY, CDR2 SAAADI. The germline V and J ends were trimmed by 3 bases and 5 bases, with 17 bases remaining between them.